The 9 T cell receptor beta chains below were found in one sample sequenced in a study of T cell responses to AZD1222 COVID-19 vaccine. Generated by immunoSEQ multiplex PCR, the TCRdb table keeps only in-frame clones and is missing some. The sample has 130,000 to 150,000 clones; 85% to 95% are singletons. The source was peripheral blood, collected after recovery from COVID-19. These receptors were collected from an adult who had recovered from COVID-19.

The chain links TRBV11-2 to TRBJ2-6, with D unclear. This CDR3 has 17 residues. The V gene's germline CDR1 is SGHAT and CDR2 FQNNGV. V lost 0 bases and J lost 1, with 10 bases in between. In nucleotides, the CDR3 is TGTGCCAGCAGCTTAGAACAGCTCCTATCTGGGGCCAACGTCCTGACTTTC. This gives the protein CASSLEQLLSGANVLTF.

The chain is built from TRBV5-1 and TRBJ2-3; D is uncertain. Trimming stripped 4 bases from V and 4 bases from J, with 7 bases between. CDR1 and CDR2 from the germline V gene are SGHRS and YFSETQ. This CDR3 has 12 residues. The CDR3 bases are TGCGCCAGCAGCAGAGCCTCAGATACGCAGTATTTT. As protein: CASSRASDTQYF.

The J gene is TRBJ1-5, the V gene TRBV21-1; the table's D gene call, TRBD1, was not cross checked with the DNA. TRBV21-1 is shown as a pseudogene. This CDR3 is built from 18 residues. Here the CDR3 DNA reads TGTGCCAGCAGCAAAGGGCAGACAGGGCAAGGGAAGAATCAGCCCCAGCATTTT. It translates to CASSKGQTGQGKNQPQHF.

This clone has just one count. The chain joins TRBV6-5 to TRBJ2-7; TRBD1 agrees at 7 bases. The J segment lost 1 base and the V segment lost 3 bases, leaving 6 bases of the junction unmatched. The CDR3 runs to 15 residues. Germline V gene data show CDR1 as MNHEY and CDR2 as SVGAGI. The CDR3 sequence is CASSYTTGLSYEQYF. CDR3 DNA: TGTGCCAGCAGTTATACGACAGGGTTATCCTACGAGCAGTACTTC.

In DNA form, the CDR3 reads TGTGCCAGCAGCCAAGTGGGGGGCAGAAGCTCCTACAATGAGCAGTTCTTC. This translates into CASSQVGGRSSYNEQFF. V and J are TRBV3-1 (or the pseudogene TRBV3-2) and TRBJ2-1; the D call may be TRBD1 or TRBD2 (6 bases each). The CDR3 totals 17 residues. V lost 1 base, J lost 0 bases, and 13 bases lay in between. CDR1 is LGHDT and CDR2 is YNNKEL in the germline V gene (reference sequence).

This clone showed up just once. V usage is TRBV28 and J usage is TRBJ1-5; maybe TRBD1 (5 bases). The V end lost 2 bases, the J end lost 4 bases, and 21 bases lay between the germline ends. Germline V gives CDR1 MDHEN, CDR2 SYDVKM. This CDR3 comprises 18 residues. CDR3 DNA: TGTGCCAGCAGTTTAGTTTCTAATCTTTTGGGGGAAAATCAGCCCCAGCATTTT. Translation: CASSLVSNLLGENQPQHF.

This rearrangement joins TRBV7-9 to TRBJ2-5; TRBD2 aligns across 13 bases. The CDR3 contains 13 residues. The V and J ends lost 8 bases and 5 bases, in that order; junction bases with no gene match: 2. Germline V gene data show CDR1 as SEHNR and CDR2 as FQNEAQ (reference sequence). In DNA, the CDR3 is TGTGCCAGCCAACTAGCGGGAGGGGAGACCCAGTACTTC. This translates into CASQLAGGETQYF. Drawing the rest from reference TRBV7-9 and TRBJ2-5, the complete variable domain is DTGVSQNPRHKITKRGQNVTFRCDPISEHNRLYWYRQTLGQGPEFLTYFQNEAQLEKSRLLSDRFSAERPKGSFSTLEIQRTEQGDSAMYLCASQLAGGETQYFGPGTRLLVL.

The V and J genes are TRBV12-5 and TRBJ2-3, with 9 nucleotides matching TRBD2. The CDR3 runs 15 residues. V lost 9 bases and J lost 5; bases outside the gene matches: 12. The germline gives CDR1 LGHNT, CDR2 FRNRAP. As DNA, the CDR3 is TGTGCTAGATCGTCGAGCGGGAGGTACGGAGATACGCAGTATTTT. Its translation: CARSSSGRYGDTQYF. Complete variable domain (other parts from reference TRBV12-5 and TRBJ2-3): DARVTQTPRHKVTEMGQEVTMRCQPILGHNTVFWYRQTMMQGLELLAYFRNRAPLDDSGMPKDRFSAEMPDATLATLKIQPSEPRDSAVYFCARSSSGRYGDTQYFGPGTRLTVL.

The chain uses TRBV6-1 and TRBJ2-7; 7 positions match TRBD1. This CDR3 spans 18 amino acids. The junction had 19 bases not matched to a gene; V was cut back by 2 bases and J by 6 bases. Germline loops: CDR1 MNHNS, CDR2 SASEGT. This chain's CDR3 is CASSELHPRGLPSVEQYF. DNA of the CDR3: TGTGCCAGCAGTGAACTGCATCCAAGGGGGCTCCCGTCGGTCGAGCAGTACTTC.